The 15 T cell receptor beta chains given below trace back to one sample, sequenced in a study of technical replicates of blood from several donors. Generated by immunoSEQ multiplex PCR, the TCRdb table keeps only in-frame clones and is missing some. The sample holds about 44,000 clones, roughly 96% seen once. Material for sequencing was T cells isolated from PBMCs. The receptor set was obtained from a human donor in good health.

The chain links TRBV7-8 to TRBJ2-7; 7 bases align to TRBD2. V was clipped by 3 bases and J by 2 bases; unmatched bases: 7. The CDR3 extends over 15 amino acids. The germline V gene encodes CDR1 SGHVS and CDR2 FQNEAQ. The CDR3 DNA reads as TGTGCCAGCAGCTTGGCGAGCGGGACTGCCTACGAGCAGTACTTC. It specifies CASSLASGTAYEQYF.

J is TRBJ1-4 and V is TRBV19, with TRBD1 identical over 8 bases. After removal of 5 bases from V and 4 bases from J, the junction contained 6 bases not matched to a gene. In germline, CDR1 is LNHDA, CDR2 SQIVND (reference sequence). The CDR3 has 15 residues. This chain's CDR3 is CASSPGTGYNEKLFF. The DNA for the CDR3 is TGTGCCAGTAGTCCAGGGACAGGTTATAATGAAAAACTGTTTTTT.

This clone was observed once. V usage is TRBV2 and J usage is TRBJ2-7; 7 nucleotides agree with TRBD1. Trimming at V came to 6 bases and at J to 6 bases, leaving 8 bases not matched to a gene. The CDR3 is made up of 13 amino acids. CDR1 and CDR2 from the germline V gene are SNHLY and FYNNEI. The CDR3 spells CASRFDRAGEQYF. CDR3 bases: TGTGCCAGCAGATTCGACAGGGCGGGCGAGCAGTACTTC.

This chain joins TRBV6-6 and TRBJ1-2; D perhaps matches TRBD1 (5 bases). Trimming pared 7 bases from V and 7 bases from J, leaving 22 bases between. The germline V gene has CDR1 MNHNY and CDR2 SVGAGI (reference sequence). The CDR3 is 15 residues long. The CDR3 here is CASISDSGPNSGYTF. The CDR3 DNA follows: TGTGCCAGCATTTCCGACAGTGGGCCAAATTCTGGCTACACCTTC.

The chain recombines TRBV28 with TRBJ2-5, with 7 bases that match TRBD2. Germline CDR1 MDHEN, CDR2 SYDVKM. Trimming took 7 bases from V and 5 from J; bases not matched to a gene: 13. There are 15 residues in the CDR3. The CDR3 DNA reads TGTGCCAGCAAGAAGGGAGGGTACCGGGGGGAGACCCAGTACTTC. The encoded protein is CASKKGGYRGETQYF.

This clone was recorded only once. The rearrangement uses TRBV11-2 and TRBJ2-5, with a tentative D call TRBD2 (6 bases). Germline loops: CDR1 SGHAT, CDR2 FQNNGV. This CDR3 has 17 amino acids. Trimming took 1 base from V and 3 from J, leaving 18 bases between them. CDR3 nucleotide sequence: TGTGCCAGCAGCTTAGGGGGAAGATATCAGCGGGAAGAGACCCAGTACTTC. It yields the protein CASSLGGRYQREETQYF.

This chain joins TRBV7-2 and TRBJ1-3; possibly TRBD1 for D (6 bases). CDR1 and CDR2 (germline): SGHTA, FQGNSA. The CDR3 loop spans 16 amino acids. Trimming stripped 2 bases from V and 4 bases from J, with 15 bases between. This CDR3 reads CASSLSYRAFGNTIYF. CDR3 DNA: TGTGCCAGCAGCTTAAGTTACAGGGCATTCGGAAACACCATATATTTT.

This chain connects TRBV27 to TRBJ2-1, with a possible D match to TRBD2 (6 bases). The ends were cut back, 11 bases at V and 0 bases at J, with 14 bases in the middle. This CDR3 is built from 14 residues. CDR1 MNHEY and CDR2 SMNVEV come from the germline V gene (reference sequence). CDR3 loop: CAAWAGSSYNEQFF. The CDR3 nucleotides are TGTGCCGCCTGGGCGGGGAGCTCCTACAATGAGCAGTTCTTC.

V usage is TRBV19 and J usage is TRBJ1-3; D might be TRBD1 (5 bases). The ends were cut back, 3 bases at V and 1 base at J, with 13 bases in the middle. CDR1 and CDR2 (germline): LNHDA, SQIVND (reference sequence). This CDR3 has 16 residues. In nucleotides, the CDR3 is TGTGCCAGTAGTATGCCGGAGCGGGGGTCTGGAAACACCATATATTTT. Residues: CASSMPERGSGNTIYF.

This chain uses TRBV6-1 with TRBJ1-2, with 7 bases that match TRBD1. Germline V gene sequence: CDR1 MNHNS, CDR2 SASEGT. The CDR3 has 15 residues. V shed 7 bases, J shed 0 bases, and the junction held 8 bases outside the gene matches. The CDR3 DNA reads TGTGCCAGCACATACAGGGGAGACACTAACTATGGCTACACCTTC. It specifies CASTYRGDTNYGYTF.

The genes are TRBV7-2 and TRBJ1-2, with D unresolved. V gave up 1 base and J gave up 6 bases, with 9 bases separating them. Germline-derived CDR1 and CDR2 are SGHTA and FQGNSA. The CDR3 contains 13 residues. CDR3 coding DNA: TGTGCCAGCAGCTTAGTTTCGGGGAATGGCTACACCTTC. It specifies CASSLVSGNGYTF.

This clone turned up a few times. The genes are TRBV2 and TRBJ2-1, with D maybe TRBD1 (6 bases). Germline V gene sequence: CDR1 SNHLY, CDR2 FYNNEI. Trimming removed 3 bases from V and 5 bases from J, with 14 bases in between. The CDR3 is made up of 15 amino acids. CDR3 sequence (DNA): TGTGCCAGCAGTGATTACCAGGGGATTCACAATGAGCAGTTCTTC. This sequence encodes CASSDYQGIHNEQFF.

The rearrangement uses TRBV2 and TRBJ1-4; 8 bases match TRBD1. Germline CDR1 reads SNHLY; CDR2 reads FYNNEI. V lost 3 bases and J lost 7; bases outside the gene matches: 4. The CDR3 contains 14 residues. The CDR3 DNA reads TGTGCCAGCAGTGAGACAGGGGCTCGTGAAAAACTGTTTTTT. Its translation is CASSETGAREKLFF.

CDR3 sequence reads: CASSSLPATFFYEQYF. The CDR3 region has the DNA TGTGCCAGCAGTTCCTTACCCGCCACTTTCTTCTACGAGCAGTACTTC. The V gene is TRBV6-5, the J gene TRBJ2-7; no clear D gene. The CDR3 is made up of 16 amino acids. Germline CDR1 MNHEY, CDR2 SVGAGI. V lost 4 bases, J lost 3 bases, and 19 bases lay in between.

The chain uses TRBV2 and TRBJ2-7, with 7 positions matching TRBD1. The CDR3 length is 18 residues. CDR1 is SNHLY, CDR2 FYNNEI, per germline. V lost 6 bases to trimming and J lost 6 bases; unmatched junction nucleotides: 23. Written as DNA, the CDR3 is TGTGCCAGCAGCGATCGAGTCCCGGGACAGTCGTCGGATGGCGAGCAGTACTTC. This translates into CASSDRVPGQSSDGEQYF. The entire variable domain, with the rest obtained from reference TRBV2 and TRBJ2-7, is as follows: EPEVTQTPSHQVTQMGQEVILRCVPISNHLYFYWYRQILGQKVEFLVSFYNNEISEKSEIFDDQFSVERPDGSNFTLKIRSTKLEDSAMYFCASSDRVPGQSSDGEQYFGPGTRLTVT.